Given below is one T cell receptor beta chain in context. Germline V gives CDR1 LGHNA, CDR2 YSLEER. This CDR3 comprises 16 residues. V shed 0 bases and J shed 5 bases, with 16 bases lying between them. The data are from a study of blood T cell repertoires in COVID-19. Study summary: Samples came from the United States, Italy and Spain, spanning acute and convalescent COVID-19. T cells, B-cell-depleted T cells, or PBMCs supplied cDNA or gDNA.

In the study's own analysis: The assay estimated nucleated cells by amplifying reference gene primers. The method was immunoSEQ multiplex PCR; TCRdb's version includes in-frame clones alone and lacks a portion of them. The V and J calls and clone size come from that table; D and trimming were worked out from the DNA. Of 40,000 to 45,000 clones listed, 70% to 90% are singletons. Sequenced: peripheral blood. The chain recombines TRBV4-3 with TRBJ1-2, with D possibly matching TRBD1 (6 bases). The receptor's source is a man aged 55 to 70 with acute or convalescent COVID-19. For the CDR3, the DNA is TGCGCCAGCAGCCAAGACCCTTGGAACAGGGAGTATGGCTACACCTTC. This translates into CASSQDPWNREYGYTF.